The 9 T cell receptor beta chains presented below share a single source sample, sequenced in a study of esophageal squamous cell carcinoma under preoperative chemotherapy. TCRdb reprocessed the PCR reads via MiXCR and lists one record per CDR3 protein. This table holds around 15,000 distinct CDR3 sequences, approximately 61% found once. Noted time point: before preoperative PTX-NDP chemotherapy. Collection of the sample occurred from a patient given preoperative chemotherapy. The receptors originated from a human donor with esophageal squamous cell carcinoma. The donor label of this sample is uncertain.

This rearrangement joins TRBV10-3 to TRBJ2-3, with 8 nucleotides matching TRBD2. Germline CDR1 reads ENHRY; CDR2 reads SYGVKD. The CDR3 extends over 14 amino acids. In DNA, the CDR3 is TGTGCGGGCCTGGGGGCCTGCGAGCGGGAGACGCAGTATTTT. Amino acid sequence: CAGLGACERETQYF.

This clonotype occurred a few times. An end of the junction differs from the germline gene, which may be a read error. The rearrangement joins TRBV6-1 to TRBJ2-3; the D gene is possibly TRBD2 (7 bases). This CDR3 is built from 16 residues. The germline CDR1 and CDR2 sequences are MNHNS and SASEGT. CDR3 DNA: TGTGCCAGCGGGGGGGGCGGGGGCGGTGACCCAGAGACCCAGTATTTC. Protein: CASGGGGGGDPETQYF.

A remark on this clonotype: One end of the junction varies from germline; a read error may be responsible. This sequence joins TRBV6-1 and TRBJ2-3; TRBD1 aligns across 7 bases. This CDR3 contains 16 residues. Germline CDR1 is MNHNS and CDR2 is SASEGT. CDR3 coding DNA: TGTGCCAGCAGTCGCAACCAGGGGGACGGGACAGACACGCAGTATTTC. Amino acid sequence: CASSRNQGDGTDTQYF.

A word on this clonotype: The junction does not match germline at one end; this may be a read error. V and J are TRBV10-3 and TRBJ2-3; the D gene is possibly TRBD2 (7 bases). Germline assignment: CDR1 ENHRY and CDR2 SYGVKD. The CDR3 sequence is 15 residues long. In DNA form, the CDR3 reads TGTGCCTGGGGAGGGGGGGGGGGGGCCCAAGATACGCAGTACTTT. Translation gives CAWGGGGGAQDTQYF.

This chain joins TRBV12-3 or TRBV12-4 and TRBJ2-1, with no clear D. V lost 3 bases to trimming and J lost 13 bases, with 16 bases between them. This CDR3 contains 13 residues. CDR3 bases: TGTGCCAGCAGTTTTGACCTGGTGGAGACCCAGTTCTTC. Its protein is CASSFDLVETQFF.

Comments on this clonotype: One end of the junction varies from germline; a read error may be responsible. This chain joins TRBV6-1 and TRBJ2-1, with TRBD2 identical over 10 bases. CDR1 MNHNS and CDR2 SASEGT come from the germline V gene. The CDR3 consists of 15 residues. The CDR3 reads CASSGTSGSYEELFF. Here the CDR3 DNA reads TGTGCCAGCAGTGGGACTAGCGGCTCCTACGAGGAGCTGTTTTTC.

The chain recombines TRBV12-3 or TRBV12-4 with TRBJ2-1, with 13 bases matching TRBD2. V lost 6 bases and J lost 13; bases outside the gene matches: 12. The CDR3 extends over 15 amino acids. Here the CDR3 reads CASRVGLAGQETQFF. CDR3 coding DNA: TGTGCCAGCAGAGTGGGACTAGCGGGACAAGAGACCCAGTTCTTC.

This chain uses TRBV12-3 or TRBV12-4 with TRBJ2-5, with a possible D match to TRBD2 (6 bases). With 3 bases removed from V and 2 bases from J, the gap between germline ends came to 16 bases. CDR3 size: 16 residues. The CDR3 DNA follows: TGTGCCAGCAGTTTGTTGCGGGGCCCCGGACAAGAGACCCAGTACTTC. This sequence encodes CASSLLRGPGQETQYF.

Details on this clonotype: Mismatch with germline at one junction end may stem from a read error. V and J are TRBV6-1 and TRBJ2-3, with 8 bases identical to TRBD2. The CDR3 is 16 amino acids. Germline CDR1 reads MNHNS; CDR2 reads SASEGT. CDR3 residues: CACRGLAGTSQETQYF. As DNA, the CDR3 is TGTGCCTGCAGGGGCCTAGCGGGCACTAGCCAAGAGACGCAGTACTTT.